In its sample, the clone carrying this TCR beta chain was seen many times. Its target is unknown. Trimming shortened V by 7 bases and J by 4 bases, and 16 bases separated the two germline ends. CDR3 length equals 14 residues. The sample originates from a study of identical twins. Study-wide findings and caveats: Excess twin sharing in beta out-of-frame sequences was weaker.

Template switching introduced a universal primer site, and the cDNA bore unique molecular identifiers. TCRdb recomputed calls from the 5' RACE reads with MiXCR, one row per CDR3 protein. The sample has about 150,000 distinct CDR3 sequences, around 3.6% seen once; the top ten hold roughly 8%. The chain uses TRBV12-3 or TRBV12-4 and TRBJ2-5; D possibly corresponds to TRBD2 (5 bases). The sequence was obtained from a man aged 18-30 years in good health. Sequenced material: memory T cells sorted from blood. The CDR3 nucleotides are TGTGCCAGCACCGAATCGGGCGGGTCAGAGACCCAGTACTTC. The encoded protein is CASTESGGSETQYF.